One sample yielded the 12 T cell receptor beta chains listed below, sequenced in a study of blood T cell repertoires in COVID-19. Produced via immunoSEQ multiplex PCR; TCRdb's table is partial and in-frame only. The data hold about 380,000 clones, with more than 75% observed a single time. Sequenced: PBMCs or T cells enriched from blood (not recorded which). Receptor source: a woman under 30 who had recovered from COVID-19.

As for this clone: The same CDR3 arises from other DNA sequences in this sample as well. The chain has TRBV4-3 and TRBJ2-7; 8 bases line up with TRBD1. The CDR3 runs 15 residues. J lost 2 bases, V lost 0 bases, and 3 bases had no gene match. CDR1 is LGHNA, CDR2 YSLEER, per germline. CDR3 residues: CASSQDRTGTYEQYF. The CDR3 bases are TGCGCCAGCAGCCAAGACCGGACAGGGACCTACGAGCAGTACTTC.

J is TRBJ2-1 and V is TRBV6-5; TRBD1 might be the D (5 bases). Germline V gene lookup returns CDR1 MNHEY and CDR2 SVGAGI. The CDR3 loop spans 14 amino acids. Deletions cut 6 bases from V and 0 bases from J, with 9 bases between. The CDR3 loop is CASRQESSYNEQFF. The CDR3 region has the DNA TGTGCCAGCAGACAGGAGAGCTCCTACAATGAGCAGTTCTTC.

The CDR3 loop is CASSQDTTVWGGSYNEQFF. Here the CDR3 DNA reads TGTGCCAGCAGCCAAGATACAACGGTATGGGGGGGCTCCTACAATGAGCAGTTCTTC. The rearrangement uses TRBV14 and TRBJ2-1, with 7 nucleotides matching TRBD2. J was trimmed by 0 bases and V by 0 bases; bases with no gene match: 11. This CDR3 contains 19 residues. CDR1 is SGHDN and CDR2 is FVKESK in the germline V gene.

V and J are TRBV9 and TRBJ2-1, with TRBD2 identical over 7 bases. Germline-derived CDR1 and CDR2 are SGDLS and YYNGEE. CDR3 length equals 15 residues. V gave up 1 base and J gave up 2 bases; unmatched junction bases: 3. CDR3 in amino acids: CASSVRGEAYNEQFF. CDR3 sequence (DNA): TGTGCCAGCAGCGTACGGGGGGAAGCCTACAATGAGCAGTTCTTC. The entire variable domain, with the rest obtained from reference TRBV9 and TRBJ2-1, is as follows: DSGVTQTPKHLITATGQRVTLRCSPRSGDLSVYWYQQSLDQGLQFLIQYYNGEERAKGNILERFSAQQFPDLHSELNLSSLELGDSALYFCASSVRGEAYNEQFFGPGTRLTVL.

This chain joins TRBV7-2 and TRBJ2-1, with a weak D call TRBD1 (5 bases). Between the trimmed V and J ends, which lost 1 base and 10 bases, there was a span of 11 bases. The CDR3 totals 13 residues. CDR1 SGHTA and CDR2 FQGNSA come from the germline V gene. CDR3 sequence: CASSLGQPTEQFF. The CDR3 nucleotides read TGTGCCAGCAGCTTAGGACAGCCGACGGAGCAGTTCTTC.

This chain links TRBV2 with TRBJ2-7, with 7 positions matching TRBD1. The CDR3 contains 15 residues. Germline trimming cut 9 bases from V and 1 base from J; bases unmatched to any gene: 12. Germline V lookup: CDR1 SNHLY, CDR2 FYNNEI. CDR3 bases: TGTGCCAGTATTCCCCAGGACAGGATTTCCTACGAGCAGTACTTC. Translating gives CASIPQDRISYEQYF. The full variable domain, its missing parts supplied by reference TRBV2 and TRBJ2-7, is EPEVTQTPSHQVTQMGQEVILRCVPISNHLYFYWYRQILGQKVEFLVSFYNNEISEKSEIFDDQFSVERPDGSNFTLKIRSTKLEDSAMYFCASIPQDRISYEQYFGPGTRLTVT.

V and J are TRBV9 and TRBJ1-3; perhaps TRBD1 as D (6 bases). The V end lost 4 bases, the J end lost 4 bases, and 15 bases lay between the germline ends. The germline CDR1 and CDR2 sequences are SGDLS and YYNGEE. This CDR3 is 15 amino acids long. CDR3 DNA: TGTGCCAGCAGCTCCACGACAGGACGGGGAAACACCATATATTTT. Its translation is CASSSTTGRGNTIYF. Full variable domain (rest looked up from reference TRBV9 and TRBJ1-3): DSGVTQTPKHLITATGQRVTLRCSPRSGDLSVYWYQQSLDQGLQFLIQYYNGEERAKGNILERFSAQQFPDLHSELNLSSLELGDSALYFCASSSTTGRGNTIYFGEGSWLTVV.

This chain connects TRBV19 to TRBJ1-1, with TRBD1 as a possible D gene (6 bases). Between the trimmed V and J ends, which lost 11 bases and 0 bases, there was a span of 13 bases. The CDR3 is made up of 13 amino acids. The germline gives CDR1 LNHDA, CDR2 SQIVND (reference sequence). CDR3 bases: TGTGCCGTTCAGGGGAGCATGAACACTGAAGCTTTCTTT. This encodes CAVQGSMNTEAFF.

The chain combines TRBV5-4 with TRBJ2-7, with 7 positions matching TRBD2. The germline gives CDR1 SGHNT, CDR2 YYREEE (reference sequence). The CDR3 spans 15 residues. The V segment lost 4 bases and the J segment 0 bases; nucleotides outside the gene matches: 7. The CDR3 loop reads CASSRLGGSSYEQYF. As DNA, the CDR3 is TGTGCCAGCAGCCGTTTGGGGGGGAGCTCCTACGAGCAGTACTTC.

The CDR3 DNA reads TGTGCCAGCAGCTTGGAAGGTAGAGGCACTGAAGCTTTCTTT. It encodes CASSLEGRGTEAFF. The rearrangement joins TRBV5-5 to TRBJ1-1; no reliable D call. Trimming took 0 bases from V and 4 from J, leaving 10 bases between them. Germline V lookup: CDR1 SGHKS, CDR2 YYEKEE (reference sequence). The CDR3 has 14 amino acids. Supplemented by reference TRBV5-5 and TRBJ1-1, the full variable domain reads DAGVTQSPTHLIKTRGQQVTLRCSPISGHKSVSWYQQVLGQGPQFIFQYYEKEERGRGNFPDRFSARQFPNYSSELNVNALLLGDSALYLCASSLEGRGTEAFFGQGTRLTVV.

The chain combines TRBV6-2 or TRBV6-3 with TRBJ2-7, with D hard to call. The germline V gene encodes CDR1 MNHEY and CDR2 SVGEGT. The length of the CDR3 is 12 residues. With 2 bases removed from V and 6 bases from J, the gap between germline ends came to 8 bases. The CDR3 sequence: CASSYEAIEQYF. The CDR3 bases are TGTGCCAGCAGTTACGAAGCGATCGAGCAGTACTTC.

The gene calls are TRBV5-6 and TRBJ2-7; D not certain. Germline loops: CDR1 SGHDT, CDR2 YYEEEE. Trimming took 2 bases from V and 3 from J, leaving 12 bases between them. The CDR3 contains 14 residues. Here the CDR3 reads CASSFRQTIYEQYF. In nucleotides, the CDR3 is TGTGCCAGCAGCTTCAGGCAGACCATCTACGAGCAGTACTTC.